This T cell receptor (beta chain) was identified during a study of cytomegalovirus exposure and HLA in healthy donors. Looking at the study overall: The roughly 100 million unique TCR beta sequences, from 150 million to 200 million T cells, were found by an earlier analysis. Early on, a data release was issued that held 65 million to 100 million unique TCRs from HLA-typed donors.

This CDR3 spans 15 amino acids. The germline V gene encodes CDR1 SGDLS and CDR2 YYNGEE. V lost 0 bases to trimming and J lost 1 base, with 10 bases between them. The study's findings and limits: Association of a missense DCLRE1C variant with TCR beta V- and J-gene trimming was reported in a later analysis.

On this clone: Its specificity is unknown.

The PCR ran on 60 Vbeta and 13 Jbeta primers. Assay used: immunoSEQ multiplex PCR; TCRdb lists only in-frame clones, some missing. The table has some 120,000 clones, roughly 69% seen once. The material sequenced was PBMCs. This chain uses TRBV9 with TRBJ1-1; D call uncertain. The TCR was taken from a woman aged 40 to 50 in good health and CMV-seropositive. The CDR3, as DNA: TGTGCCAGCAGCGTAGCTCAAACAGCGAACACTGAAGCTTTCTTT. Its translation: CASSVAQTANTEAFF.